This T cell receptor beta chain was captured in a study of blood T cell repertoires in COVID-19 (dated by TCRdb to about 2020). Background for the entire study: Samples covering the acute and convalescent phases of COVID-19 were provided by collaborators in the United States, Italy and Spain. The material from the prospective study consisted of cDNA or gDNA derived from T cells, B-cell-depleted T cells, or PBMCs. Where available, HLA class I and class II types were obtained from metadata supplied by the sample provider rather than from assay-based typing. Samples came from the ongoing ImmuneRACE study (first 160 participants) plus 1,254 subjects from 6 global collaborators. Deeply sampled blood TCRbeta repertoires from subjects exposed to, actively infected with, or recovered from COVID-19 were included in the dataset. The repertoires were made available in a free public database intended to serve as a resource for research on the immune response to SARS-CoV-2. A de-identified subject ID, COVID-19 status, age in years and sex were almost always included in the sample metadata.

TCRbeta CDR3 regions were amplified from genomic DNA using the immunoSEQ Assay, a bias-controlled multiplex PCR. In the paper's pipeline: Nucleated cell counts per sample were estimated from amplification of reference gene primers within the assay. To quantify the absolute abundance of each unique TCRbeta CDR3 rearrangement, sequence reads were collapsed and filtered. Productive Simpson clonality was computed per sample as the square root of Simpson's diversity index over productive rearrangements. The table comes from immuneACCESS by way of TCRdb, which keeps in-frame sequences with V and J called. Part of the clones is missing from these tables; in studies checked, under half for an unresolved V gene and the rest for unknown reasons. The DNA was the basis for D and trimming; V, J and clone size are from that table. A total of fewer than 250,000 clones appear in this sample, 84% of them only once. Clones ranked in the top ten supply 4% to 4.5% of the sample.

What the authors observed across the whole study: The quantity of clinical and demographic metadata differed by source and by participant and was supplied without curation.

The collaborating institutions used their own protocols to collect whole blood in K2EDTA tubes. For TCRbeta analysis, collaborators shipped samples as frozen whole blood, isolated PBMCs, or DNA extracted from either of those sample types. This clone occurred a few times. What this receptor recognizes is not known. Per-base qualities were not stored, and no clone one base away is much larger. Material: peripheral blood. This clonotype originated in a man over 45 with acute or convalescent COVID-19.

DNA sequence: TGCGCCAGCAGCGGACGGACAGGGGGACCTGAAGCTTTCTTT. Its coded protein is CASSGRTGGPEAFF. This sequence uses TRBV5-1 and TRBJ1-1; 10 junctional bases match TRBD1. CDR1 SGHRS and CDR2 YFSETQ are derived from the germline V gene. From the cysteine up to the phenylalanine, the CDR3 has a length of 14 residues. Here the CDR3 DNA is all that survives: 42 bases in frame from base 1. Clipping removes 4 bases from V and 6 bases from J, with 6 as the unmatched junction base count.